This TCR beta chain was found in a study of esophageal squamous cell carcinoma under preoperative chemotherapy (dated by TCRdb to the late 2010s). Background for the entire study: TCR repertoires were profiled in both peripheral blood T cells and tumor-infiltrating lymphocytes. Repertoires were compared between samples taken before and after paclitaxel-nedaplatin therapy. The study assessed how paclitaxel-nedaplatin chemotherapy affected T-cell receptor repertoires in patients with esophageal squamous cell carcinoma. About 5 patients with primary esophageal squamous cell carcinoma were included in the cohort. Overall study results and their limits: After chemotherapy, peripheral T cells showed a significant rise in TCR diversity, whereas tumor-infiltrating lymphocytes did not. Only five or six patients with esophageal squamous cell carcinoma were analyzed, making for a small cohort. Immediate and substantial changes in clonotype frequency were induced by paclitaxel-nedaplatin therapy, and contraction rather than amplification was more likely to be observed among abundant clones. Rather than arising solely from local clonal changes, post-treatment tumor-infiltrating lymphocytes appeared to come partly from peripheral T cells that migrated into the tumor.

About this clonotype: Its binding antigen is unknown. One end of the junction fails to match germline, which may point to a read error.

The germline V gene (reference sequence) yields WNHNN for CDR1 and SYGVQD for CDR2. The CDR3 covers 12 residues, taking in both the cysteine and the phenylalanine. Only CDR3 DNA remains: 36 bases, in frame from the first base. Explained via the paper, the time point label denotes: after preoperative PTX-NDP chemotherapy. Before surgery, patients were given paclitaxel-nedaplatin as preoperative chemotherapy. The method was PCR. The sequencer was a HiSeq X Ten. TCR repertoires were characterized by high-throughput sequencing. TCRdb reprocessing: public reads trimmed at Q25 with fastp, clones called with MiXCR, in-frame beta chains kept. Here each entry gathers all rows of one CDR3 protein and keeps the most common genes and DNA. Counted in this sample were 9,000 to 9,500 distinct CDR3 sequences; around 48% of them appeared once. The biggest ten clones account for 13% to 15% of the sample.

This clonotype was obtained from a human donor with esophageal squamous cell carcinoma. The donor label of this sample is uncertain. The V gene is TRBV10-1 and the J gene is TRBJ2-2, with no confident D gene call. This specimen was taken from a patient given preoperative chemotherapy. The CDR3 reads CASSAKDGELFF. The DNA sequence is as follows: TGCGCGAGCAGTGCGAAGGATGGGGAGCTGTTTTTT.